The 25 T cell receptor beta chains listed next were all sequenced from one sample in a study of metastatic and nonmetastatic thyroid tumors. TCRdb redid the clone calls on the PCR reads using MiXCR. The sample holds about 47,000 clones, under 25% seen once. No treatment had been given to any patient before thyroid surgery. Specimen: blood. The receptors shown here come from a male donor with papillary thyroid cancer or a benign thyroid nodule (not recorded which). Some clones in this sample may be carry-over from other donors' samples.

The chain employs TRBV7-6 and TRBJ2-3; 8 bases match TRBD2. CDR3 length: 16 residues. Trimming took 1 base from V and 6 from J; bases not matched to a gene: 9. Germline assignment: CDR1 SGHVS and CDR2 FNYEAQ. CDR3 DNA: TGTGCCAGCAGCTTAGAGGTTTGGGCTAGCGGGGATACGCAGTATTTT. Translated, it gives CASSLEVWASGDTQYF.

In its sample, this clone was seen many times. This chain connects TRBV19 to TRBJ1-5; a possible D gene is TRBD1 (6 bases). V lost 5 bases, J lost 3 bases, and 17 bases lay in between. There are 16 residues in the CDR3. Germline CDR1 is LNHDA and CDR2 is SQIVND (reference sequence). CDR3 sequence: CASSANRQAHNQPQHF. DNA of the CDR3: TGTGCCAGTAGTGCAAACAGACAGGCCCACAATCAGCCCCAGCATTTT.

The chain uses TRBV4-1 and TRBJ2-1, with D possibly matching TRBD2 (6 bases). V was clipped by 2 bases and J by 4 bases, with 6 bases between them. CDR1 and CDR2 (germline): MGHRA, YSYEKL. The CDR3 extends over 13 amino acids. The CDR3 sequence is CASSQRGYNEQFF. The CDR3 DNA is TGCGCCAGCAGCCAACGGGGGTACAATGAGCAGTTCTTC.

The V gene is TRBV20-1, the J gene TRBJ2-1; D may be TRBD2 (5 bases). V was clipped by 6 bases and J by 7 bases, with 13 bases between them. This CDR3 spans 12 amino acids. Germline V CDR1 and CDR2: DFQATT, SNEGSKA (reference sequence). The CDR3 nucleotides read TGCAGTGCCAAATACGGCGGGAATGAGCAGTTCTTC. It codes for CSAKYGGNEQFF.

This clone was counted many times. This sequence joins TRBV9 and TRBJ2-1; either TRBD1 or TRBD2 may supply D (5 bases each). There are 12 residues in the CDR3. CDR1 and CDR2 from the germline V gene are SGDLS and YYNGEE. V was cut by 3 bases and J by 9 bases, with 10 bases left in between. The CDR3 DNA sequence: TGTGCCAGCAGCGCGGGGCGGAGTGAGCAGTTCTTC. Amino acids: CASSAGRSEQFF.

This clone counts as medium-sized. The J gene is TRBJ1-2, the V gene TRBV6-1; D is perhaps TRBD1 (5 bases). Germline V gives CDR1 MNHNS, CDR2 SASEGT. The CDR3 is 15 amino acids. Trimming left V 6 bases short and J 3 bases short, with 17 bases between. The CDR3 DNA follows: TGTGCCAGCAGGGGAAAGGGGCGAACCTACTATGGCTACACCTTC. The encoded protein is CASRGKGRTYYGYTF.

Many counts were recorded for this clone. The J gene is TRBJ2-3, the V gene TRBV5-4; D unclear. Trimming left V 4 bases short and J 6 bases short, with 9 bases between. The V gene's germline CDR1 is SGHNT and CDR2 YYREEE (reference sequence). The CDR3 length is 12 residues. The CDR3 protein is CASSLLTDTQYF. The CDR3 nucleotides read TGTGCCAGCAGCCTGCTAACTGATACGCAGTATTTT.

This clone is deemed medium-sized (0.01 to 0.1%). The chain recombines TRBV6-1 with TRBJ1-6; 8 bases line up with TRBD1. CDR3 length equals 14 residues. Germline CDR1 MNHNS, CDR2 SASEGT. The trim removed 5 bases at V and 10 bases at J, leaving 7 bases unmatched. CDR3 DNA: TGTGCCAGCAGTTGGACAGGGCAGGACTCACCCCTCCACTTT. Residues: CASSWTGQDSPLHF.

The chain carries TRBV20-1 and TRBJ2-3; no reliable D call. Germline V CDR1 and CDR2: DFQATT, SNEGSKA (reference sequence). Deletions cut 3 bases from V and 4 bases from J, with 11 bases between. CDR3 length: 13 residues. The CDR3 DNA follows: TGCAGTGCTAGCCCCACCGCAGCAGATACGCAGTATTTT. Its translation: CSASPTAADTQYF.

This chain uses TRBV20-1 with TRBJ2-7; possibly TRBD2 for D (6 bases). Germline CDR1 DFQATT, CDR2 SNEGSKA (reference sequence). V lost 6 bases, J lost 5 bases, and 8 bases lay in between. The CDR3 contains 10 residues. The CDR3 protein is CSAGEDEQYF. The CDR3 nucleotides read TGCAGTGCAGGGGAGGACGAGCAGTACTTC.

The chain joins TRBV4-1 to TRBJ2-7; tentatively, D is TRBD1 (6 bases). The V gene lost 0 bases and the J gene lost 3 bases, with 9 bases spanning the gap. The germline CDR1 and CDR2 sequences are MGHRA and YSYEKL. The CDR3 is 14 residues long. The CDR3 spells CASSQDRGYYEQYF. CDR3 nucleotide sequence: TGCGCCAGCAGCCAAGACAGGGGATACTACGAGCAGTACTTC.

Concerning this clone: Germline is not matched at one junction end, which may reflect a read error. The chain joins TRBV2 to TRBJ2-7, with a weak D call TRBD1 (6 bases). The CDR3 contains 13 residues. Germline CDR1 is SNHLY and CDR2 is FYNNEI. The CDR3, as DNA: TGTTCCAGCAAGGACAGCCATGACTACGATCAGTACTTC. This gives the protein CSSKDSHDYDQYF.

This clone was counted at least ten times. V is TRBV27 and J is TRBJ2-1; D is ambiguous. The CDR3 totals 11 residues. The V end lost 8 bases, the J end lost 5 bases, and 7 bases lay between the germline ends. CDR1 and CDR2 (germline): MNHEY, SMNVEV (reference sequence). The CDR3 is CASCSNNEQFF. The CDR3 DNA follows: TGTGCCAGCTGTAGTAACAATGAGCAGTTCTTC.

This clone has ten or more counts. V and J are TRBV6-6 and TRBJ1-6, with D possibly TRBD1 on 5 matching bases. Trimming left V 2 bases short and J 6 bases short, with 11 bases between. CDR3 length: 15 residues. Germline V gene lookup returns CDR1 MNHNY and CDR2 SVGAGI (reference sequence). CDR3 sequence reads: CASSYEGTSNSPLHF. The CDR3 nucleotides read TGTGCCAGCAGTTACGAGGGGACGAGTAATTCACCCCTCCACTTT.

The table lists this clone with many counts. The chain recombines TRBV18 with TRBJ2-1, with a tentative D call TRBD2 (5 bases). Germline assignment: CDR1 KGHSH and CDR2 LQKENI. The CDR3 has 15 amino acids. Trimming removed 0 bases at V and 8 bases at J, with 14 bases between. The DNA of the CDR3 is TGTGCCAGCTCACCACCAAGTGGGAGTGGGGATGAGCAGTTCTTC. Translating gives CASSPPSGSGDEQFF.

In this sample, this clone turned up a few times. The V and J genes are TRBV27 and TRBJ2-1, with TRBD1 matching 9 bases. This CDR3 comprises 13 residues. The V segment lost 5 bases and the J segment 7 bases; nucleotides outside the gene matches: 3. Germline CDR1 MNHEY, CDR2 SMNVEV (reference sequence). The CDR3 loop reads CASSRQGGNEQFF. In DNA form, the CDR3 reads TGTGCCAGCAGTAGACAGGGGGGGAATGAGCAGTTCTTC.

This clone has more than one count but fewer than ten. It is likely a read error, because the conserved phenylalanine at the end of the CDR3 is missing. The V gene is TRBV7-9, the J gene TRBJ1-1; D unclear. Trimming removed 1 base at V and 0 bases at J, with 3 bases between. The CDR3 runs to 13 residues. Germline assignment: CDR1 SEHNR and CDR2 FQNEAQ (reference sequence). The CDR3, as DNA: TGTGCCAGCAGCTTAGATATGAACACTGAAGCTTTCCTT. This codes for CASSLDMNTEAFL.

This clone rates as medium-sized (0.01 to 0.1%). The V gene is TRBV15, the J gene TRBJ2-1; 9 bases line up with TRBD1. From germline, CDR1 is LNHNV and CDR2 YYDKDF (reference sequence). This CDR3 contains 17 residues. V gave up 3 bases and J gave up 3 bases; unmatched junction bases: 9. The CDR3 here is CATSRVAGTGIYNEQFF. The CDR3 DNA reads TGTGCCACCAGCAGGGTGGCCGGGACAGGGATCTACAATGAGCAGTTCTTC.

At least ten counts were recorded for this clone. V is TRBV6-1 and J is TRBJ1-2, with unresolved D. Germline V gene data show CDR1 as MNHNS and CDR2 as SASEGT. Trimming stripped 6 bases from V and 13 bases from J, with 15 bases between. This CDR3 spans 11 amino acids. In nucleotides, the CDR3 is TGTGCCAGCAGCCCCTGGACGGCAGGCACCTTC. Protein product: CASSPWTAGTF.

Many counts were recorded for this clone. The chain combines TRBV5-1 with TRBJ2-1; TRBD2 matches at 11 bases. Trimming cost V 4 bases and J 2 bases; bases outside gene matches: 11. The CDR3 totals 18 residues. Germline V gene lookup returns CDR1 SGHRS and CDR2 YFSETQ. CDR3 loop: CASSLGTSGTSTYNEQFF. CDR3 in DNA: TGCGCCAGCAGCCTCGGGACTAGCGGAACTTCAACCTACAATGAGCAGTTCTTC. Combining the CDR3 with reference TRBV5-1 and TRBJ2-1 gives the whole variable domain KAGVTQTPRYLIKTRGQQVTLSCSPISGHRSVSWYQQTPGQGLQFLFEYFSETQRNKGNFPGRFSGRQFSNSRSEMNVSTLELGDSALYLCASSLGTSGTSTYNEQFFGPGTRLTVL.

This clone has a count of ten or more. This sequence joins TRBV5-5 and TRBJ2-7; no reliable D call. CDR3 length: 15 amino acids. Trimming shortened V by 2 bases and J by 5 bases, and 17 bases separated the two germline ends. Germline V CDR1 and CDR2: SGHKS, YYEKEE (reference sequence). The CDR3 region is CASSFLPGVGNEQYF. In DNA form, the CDR3 reads TGTGCCAGCAGCTTTCTGCCGGGCGTTGGAAACGAGCAGTACTTC.

This clone was counted ten times or more. The chain links TRBV13 to TRBJ1-4, with D maybe TRBD1 (6 bases). The length of the CDR3 is 19 residues. Germline CDR1 is PRHDT and CDR2 is FYEKMQ (reference sequence). Trimming stripped 5 bases from V and 1 base from J, with 23 bases between. The DNA of the CDR3 is TGTGCCAGCAGCATCCTTGGGTGGGGGCGAAACGAAACTAATGAAAAACTGTTTTTT. It translates to CASSILGWGRNETNEKLFF.

The chain uses TRBV10-3 and TRBJ2-1; no clear D. Trimming took off 2 bases at V and 6 bases at J, with 8 bases between the two ends. Germline assignment: CDR1 ENHRY and CDR2 SYGVKD. The CDR3 covers 13 residues. The CDR3, as DNA: TGTGCCATCAGTGAGGAAAGAGTCAATGAGCAGTTCTTC. The encoded protein is CAISEERVNEQFF.

This clone was seen repeatedly, ten times or more. This chain connects TRBV5-6 to TRBJ1-6, with a tentative D call TRBD1 (6 bases). CDR1 is SGHDT and CDR2 is YYEEEE in the germline V gene. The CDR3 runs to 18 residues. The germline V and J ends were trimmed by 3 bases and 0 bases, with 16 bases remaining between them. The CDR3 DNA reads TGTGCCAGCAGCTGGGGGGGGCGAGGGAGCTCCTATAATTCACCCCTCCACTTT. Translated: CASSWGGRGSSYNSPLHF.

This clone was detected many times. The chain's CDR3 is CSASTSGRTVEQFF. CDR3 nucleotides: TGCAGTGCTAGTACTAGCGGGAGGACCGTTGAGCAGTTCTTC. V and J are TRBV20-1 and TRBJ2-1; TRBD2 aligns across 12 bases. Trimming removed 3 bases from V and 9 bases from J; junction bases left unmatched: 6. CDR3 length: 14 amino acids. Germline CDR1 is DFQATT and CDR2 is SNEGSKA (reference sequence).